The rows below give T cell receptor beta chains drawn from one sample of a study of OX40 agonist ivuxolimab in advanced cancers. Method: immunoSEQ multiplex PCR; TCRdb's copy keeps in-frame clones and lacks some. The table includes around 70,000 clones, roughly 85% detected once. The sample consisted of CD4+ or CD8+ T cells sorted from blood, taken in a trial of the OX40 agonist ivuxolimab. Every receptor here comes from an adult with an advanced solid tumor such as melanoma, head and neck, liver or kidney cancer. The CDR3 runs from the conserved cysteine through the conserved F or W. The D gene is left open where the match is weak. Clone sizes are given selectively: once, few, many, or a class where the clone is expanded.

size,J,V,D,DNA,CDR3
-,TRBJ2-1,TRBV4-1,TRBD2,TGCGCCAGCAGCCTCGGACTAGCGGGAGCCAATGAGCAGTTCTTC,CASSLGLAGANEQFF
once,TRBJ1-2,TRBV30,TRBD1,TGTGCCTGGAGTGTACTGATTTGGGACAGTCGTTTCTTCAACTATGGCTACACCTTC,CAWSVLIWDSRFFNYGYTF
-,TRBJ1-1,TRBV2,TRBD1,TGTGCCAGCAGTGGACAGGGAAGTCGGAACACTGAAGCTTTCTTT,CASSGQGSRNTEAFF
-,TRBJ2-2,TRBV7-9,-,TGTGCCAGCAGCCCCGGACGTACTTCGGACGGGGAGCTGTTTTTT,CASSPGRTSDGELFF
-,TRBJ1-3,TRBV4-2,-,TGTGCCAGCAGCCAATCGCGCGGGAGCACCATATATTTT,CASSQSRGSTIYF
few,TRBJ2-7,TRBV18,-,TGTGCCAGCTCCGACGGACAGCCCTACGAGCAGTACTTC,CASSDGQPYEQYF
-,TRBJ1-2,TRBV28,TRBD1,TGTGCCAGCAAGACAGGGGGATGGTACTATGGCTACACCTTC,CASKTGGWYYGYTF
-,TRBJ1-1,TRBV11-2,-,TGTGCCAGCCGCAGCCGTATGTCCGGGGTGGGTATCACTGAAGCTTTCTTT,CASRSRMSGVGITEAFF
-,TRBJ2-5,TRBV18,-,TGTGCCAGCTCTCTAAGTAGAGGCTGGCAAGAGACCCAGTACTTC,CASSLSRGWQETQYF
-,TRBJ2-7,TRBV6-6,-,TGTGCCAGCAGTTACGACGGCTACGAGCAGTACTTC,CASSYDGYEQYF
-,TRBJ1-2,TRBV7-9,-,TGTGCCAGCAGCTTAGGGGTCAACTATGGCTACACCTTC,CASSLGVNYGYTF
-,TRBJ2-2,TRBV30,-,TGTGCCTGGAGCCTAGGGGACACAAACACCGGGGAGCTGTTTTTT,CAWSLGDTNTGELFF
-,TRBJ2-1,TRBV19,-,TGTGCCAGTAGCCGGGACAACGGGCAGTTCTTC,CASSRDNGQFF
once,TRBJ2-7,TRBV9,TRBD2,TGTGCCAGCAGCTCGGGACTAGCGGGACCTTACGAGCAGTACTTC,CASSSGLAGPYEQYF
-,TRBJ2-7,TRBV10-2,-,TGCGCCAGCAGGGCAGGGTACGACGAGCAGTACTTC,CASRAGYDEQYF
-,TRBJ2-1,TRBV6-4,-,TGTGCCAGCAGTGACTCTGGGGACCCGCAACGTAGGTATGAGCAGTTCTTC,CASSDSGDPQRRYEQFF
-,TRBJ1-6,TRBV18,-,TGTGCCAGCTCTACGGTACAGTATAATTCACCCCTCCACTTT,CASSTVQYNSPLHF